This TCR beta chain was captured by sequencing in a study of blood T cell repertoires in COVID-19. The CDR3 has 16 residues. Germline values: CDR1 MRHNA, CDR2 SNTAGT. The ends were cut back, 7 bases at V and 4 bases at J, with 21 bases in the middle. This table comes from immunoSEQ multiplex PCR, and its TCRdb copy is limited to in-frame clones, with some not included. Of around 100,000 clones listed, approximately 84% were seen once; the top ten hold around 2.2%. The origin of this receptor is a human donor in a cohort sampled during active COVID-19. Sequencing input: peripheral blood. The chain employs TRBV6-4 and TRBJ2-3, with D possibly matching TRBD2 (6 bases). CDR3 nucleotide sequence: TGTGCCAGCATCCACCCGGGGAGGAGGTTTTCAGATACGCAGTATTTT. It encodes CASIHPGRRFSDTQYF.